The 9 T cell receptor beta chains in this list originate from one sample, sequenced in a study of T-cell reconstitution after alpha-beta-depleted transplantation in children (dated by TCRdb to about 2016). The library was built by means of PCR. Sequencer: Illumina HiSeq 2500. TCR libraries were prepared with molecular barcoding, using unique molecular identifiers to normalize TCRbeta repertoire quantification. TCRdb ran its own pipeline on the public reads, namely fastp trimming at Q25 and MiXCR clone calling, and kept in-frame beta chains. Entries are consolidated by CDR3 protein sequence, retaining the most common genes and DNA. Recorded for this sample are approximately 520,000 distinct CDR3 sequences; less than 35% of them occurred a single time. The ten largest make up around 2.3% of the sample. This sample comprised PBMCs from the stem cell graft donor, obtained from the stem cell graft. Source of these receptors: a human donor who donated a stem cell graft to a child with aplastic anemia.

The V gene is TRBV6-1, the J gene TRBJ2-1, with D possibly being TRBD1 (5 bases). V gave up 6 bases and J gave up 4 bases, with 19 bases separating them. The germline V gene encodes CDR1 MNHNS and CDR2 SASEGT. The CDR3 spans 16 residues. The chain's CDR3 is CASSSLGAAAYNEQFF. CDR3 nucleotides: TGTGCCAGCAGCTCCCTAGGGGCAGCCGCTTACAATGAGCAGTTCTTC.

V usage is TRBV28 and J usage is TRBJ2-3, with 10 bases fitting TRBD2. The CDR3 sequence is 16 residues long. Trimming at V came to 5 bases and at J to 1 base, leaving 6 bases not matched to a gene. Germline V gene lookup returns CDR1 MDHEN and CDR2 SYDVKM. The CDR3 coding sequence is TGTGCCAGCAGTGCCCCCGGGACTAGCGGCACAGATACGCAGTATTTT. Residues: CASSAPGTSGTDTQYF.

The J gene is TRBJ1-1, the V gene TRBV30; tentatively, D is TRBD1 (6 bases). Germline loops: CDR1 GTSNPN, CDR2 SVGIG (reference sequence). The CDR3 is 13 residues long. As DNA, the CDR3 is TGTGCTGCTACTACAGGGCCGAACACTGAAGCTTTCTTT. Its translation: CAATTGPNTEAFF.

The V gene is TRBV6-6, the J gene TRBJ1-1, with D possibly matching TRBD1 (6 bases). V gave up 7 bases and J gave up 5 bases, with 14 bases separating them. The CDR3 is 13 amino acids. In germline, CDR1 is MNHNY, CDR2 SVGAGI (reference sequence). DNA of the CDR3: TGTGCCAGCACCCCACAGGGACGGACTGAAGCTTTCTTT. Encoded protein: CASTPQGRTEAFF.

V and J are TRBV18 and TRBJ2-1; possibly TRBD2 for D (5 bases). The CDR3 length is 14 residues. V was trimmed by 3 bases and J by 4 bases, leaving 10 bases between them. Germline V CDR1 and CDR2: KGHSH, LQKENI. The CDR3 protein is CASSPDYGYNEQFF. CDR3 nucleotides: TGTGCCAGCTCACCCGACTACGGGTACAATGAGCAGTTCTTC.

This clonotype was picked up a small number of times. V usage is TRBV12-3 or TRBV12-4 and J usage is TRBJ2-1, with TRBD1 matching 11 bases. Trimming cost V 1 base and J 7 bases; bases outside gene matches: 9. The CDR3 extends over 17 amino acids. CDR3 in DNA: TGTGCCAGCAGTTTAGGCGTAGGGGACAGGGGGAAAAATGAGCAGTTCTTC. Translation: CASSLGVGDRGKNEQFF.

The V call is TRBV20-1, the J call TRBJ2-3; D gene uncertain. The CDR3 has 14 amino acids. The germline V gene has CDR1 DFQATT and CDR2 SNEGSKA (reference sequence). The ends were cut back, 3 bases at V and 2 bases at J, with 12 bases in the middle. This CDR3 is CSARGDLFTDTQYF. For the CDR3, the DNA is TGCAGTGCTAGGGGTGACTTATTCACAGATACGCAGTATTTT.

V gene TRBV6-5 combines with J gene TRBJ2-3, with D uncertain. V lost 0 bases, J lost 1 base, and 8 bases lay in between. The germline CDR1 and CDR2 sequences are MNHEY and SVGAGI. The CDR3 covers 15 residues. CDR3 DNA: TGTGCCAGCAGTTACTCGGTCGTGGGCACAGATACGCAGTATTTT. It is translated as CASSYSVVGTDTQYF.

CDR3 amino acids: CASSSNPTPSSPLHF. CDR3 DNA sequence: TGTGCCAGCAGTTCAAACCCCACCCCTAGTTCACCCCTCCACTTT. The gene calls are TRBV12-3 or TRBV12-4 and TRBJ1-6; D call uncertain. V was clipped by 4 bases and J by 9 bases, with 16 bases between them. This CDR3 has 15 residues.